Below, 2 T cell receptor beta chains from the same sample are listed, as sequenced in a study of blood T cell repertoires in COVID-19. Sequencing was performed with immunoSEQ multiplex PCR; in TCRdb, only in-frame clones are kept and a portion is missing. Of some 490,000 clones in the sample, 75% to 90% were seen once. Sequenced input: PBMCs or T cells enriched from blood (not recorded which). Source of these receptors: a woman aged 55-70 years who had recovered from COVID-19.

The chain uses TRBV2 and TRBJ2-7; D unresolved. From germline, CDR1 is SNHLY and CDR2 FYNNEI. This CDR3 is 12 amino acids long. Between the trimmed V and J ends, which lost 4 bases and 6 bases, there was a span of 10 bases. CDR3 residues: CASSAVPREQYV. DNA for the CDR3: TGTGCCAGCAGTGCGGTCCCCCGCGAGCAGTACGTC.

A note on this clone: The sample holds other DNA sequences that translate to the same CDR3. The V gene is TRBV3-1 (or the pseudogene TRBV3-2), the J gene TRBJ1-3; TRBD1 might be the D (6 bases). This CDR3 has 15 amino acids. Germline loops: CDR1 LGHDT, CDR2 YNNKEL (reference sequence). V lost 4 bases, J lost 4 bases, and 14 bases lay in between. In nucleotides, the CDR3 is TGTGCCAGCAGCCGACTAACAGGGACCGGAAACACCATATATTTT. It specifies CASSRLTGTGNTIYF.